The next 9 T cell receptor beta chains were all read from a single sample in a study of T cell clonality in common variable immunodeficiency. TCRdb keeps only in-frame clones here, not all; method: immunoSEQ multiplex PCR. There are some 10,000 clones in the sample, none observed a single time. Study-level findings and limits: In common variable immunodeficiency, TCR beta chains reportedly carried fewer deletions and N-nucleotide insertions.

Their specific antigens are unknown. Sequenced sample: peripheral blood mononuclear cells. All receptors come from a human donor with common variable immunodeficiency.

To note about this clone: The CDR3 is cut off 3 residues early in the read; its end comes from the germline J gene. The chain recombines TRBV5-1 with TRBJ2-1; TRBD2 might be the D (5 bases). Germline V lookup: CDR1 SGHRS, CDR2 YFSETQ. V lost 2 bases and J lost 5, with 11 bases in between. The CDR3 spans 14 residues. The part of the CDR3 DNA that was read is TGCGCCAGCAGCTTCGGGCCAGCGGACAATGAG. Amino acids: CASSFGPADNE. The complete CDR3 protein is CASSFGPADNEQFF.

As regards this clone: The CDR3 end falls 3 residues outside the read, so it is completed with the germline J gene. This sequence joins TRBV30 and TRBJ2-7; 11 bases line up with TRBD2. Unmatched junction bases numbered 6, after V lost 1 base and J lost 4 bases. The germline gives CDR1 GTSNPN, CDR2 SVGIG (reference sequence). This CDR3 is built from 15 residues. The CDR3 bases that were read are TGTGCCTGGAGTGACTTAGCGGGAGGGCCTTACGAG. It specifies CAWSDLAGGPYE. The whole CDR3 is CAWSDLAGGPYEQYF.

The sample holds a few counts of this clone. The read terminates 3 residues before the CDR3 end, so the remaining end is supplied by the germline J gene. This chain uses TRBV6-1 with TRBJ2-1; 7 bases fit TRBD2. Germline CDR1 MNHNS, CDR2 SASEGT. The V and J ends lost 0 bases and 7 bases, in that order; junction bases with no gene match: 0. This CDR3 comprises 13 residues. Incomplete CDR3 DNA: TGTGCCAGCAGTGAAGCGGGGGGGAATGAG. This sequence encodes CASSEAGGNE. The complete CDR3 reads CASSEAGGNEQFF.

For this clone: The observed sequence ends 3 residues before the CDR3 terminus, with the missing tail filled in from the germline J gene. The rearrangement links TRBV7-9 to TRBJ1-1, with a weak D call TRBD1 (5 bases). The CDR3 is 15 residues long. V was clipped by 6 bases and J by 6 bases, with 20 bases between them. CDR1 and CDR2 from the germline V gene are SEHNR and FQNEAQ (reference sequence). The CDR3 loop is CASSSLGGTVAEAFF. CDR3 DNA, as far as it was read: TGTGCCAGCAGTTCCCTCGGGGGTACAGTCGCTGAA.

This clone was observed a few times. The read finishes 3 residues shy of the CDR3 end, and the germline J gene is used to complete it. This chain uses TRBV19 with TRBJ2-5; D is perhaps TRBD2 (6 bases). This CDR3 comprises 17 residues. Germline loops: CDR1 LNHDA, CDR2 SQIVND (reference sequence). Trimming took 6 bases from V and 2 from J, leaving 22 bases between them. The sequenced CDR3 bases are TGTGCCAGTAGCAAATCAGGCCCGGGACTCCTTCAAGAGACC. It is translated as CASSKSGPGLLQET. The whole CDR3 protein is CASSKSGPGLLQETQYF.

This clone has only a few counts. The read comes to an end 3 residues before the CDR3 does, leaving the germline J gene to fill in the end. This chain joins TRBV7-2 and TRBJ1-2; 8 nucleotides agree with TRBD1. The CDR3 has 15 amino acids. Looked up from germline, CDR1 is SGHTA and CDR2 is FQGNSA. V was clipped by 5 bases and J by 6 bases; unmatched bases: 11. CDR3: CASSPRTGWGNGYTF. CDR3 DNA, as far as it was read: TGTGCCAGCAGCCCCAGGACAGGGTGGGGGAATGGC.

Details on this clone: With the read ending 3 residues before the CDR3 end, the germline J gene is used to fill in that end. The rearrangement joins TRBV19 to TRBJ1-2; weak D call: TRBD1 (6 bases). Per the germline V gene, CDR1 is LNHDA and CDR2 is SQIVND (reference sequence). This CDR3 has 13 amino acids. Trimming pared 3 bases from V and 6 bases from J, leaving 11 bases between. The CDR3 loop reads CASSMPNRDGYTF. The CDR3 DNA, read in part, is TGTGCCAGTAGTATGCCGAACAGGGATGGC.

CDR3 DNA (partial): TGTGCCAGCTCACCACTACAGGGTGTTCGTAAAAGGCGGACAGATACG. This sequence encodes CASSPLQGVRKRRTDT. The whole CDR3 region reads CASSPLQGVRKRRTDTQYF. The chain joins TRBV18 to TRBJ2-3, with D possibly matching TRBD1 (6 bases). The read stops 3 residues short of the end of the CDR3; the missing end is completed from the germline J gene. CDR1 is KGHSH, CDR2 LQKENI, per germline. CDR3 length: 19 amino acids. With 1 base removed from V and 3 bases from J, the gap between germline ends came to 23 bases.

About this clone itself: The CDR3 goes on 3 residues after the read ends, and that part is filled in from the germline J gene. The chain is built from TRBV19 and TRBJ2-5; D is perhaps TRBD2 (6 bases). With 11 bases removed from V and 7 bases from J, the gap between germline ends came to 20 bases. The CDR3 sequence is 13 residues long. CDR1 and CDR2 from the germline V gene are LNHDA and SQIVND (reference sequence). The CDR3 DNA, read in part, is TGTGCCTCCGGAGCTAGCGTTGAGGGGACC. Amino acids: CASGASVEGT. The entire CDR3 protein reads CASGASVEGTQYF.